This TCR beta chain was retrieved from a study of blood T cell repertoires in COVID-19. The method was immunoSEQ multiplex PCR; TCRdb's version includes in-frame clones alone and lacks a portion of them. The sample contains 450,000 to 500,000 clones, 87% of which appear only once. Germline-derived CDR1 and CDR2 are LGHDT and YNNKEL (reference sequence). The CDR3 is 17 residues long. Trimming cost V 4 bases and J 4 bases; bases outside gene matches: 10. Participant reports of clinical history set cohort assignment. Sequencing was carried out using PBMCs or T cells enriched from blood (not recorded which). This receptor was taken from a woman aged 18 to 35 who had recovered from COVID-19. The genes are TRBV3-1 (or the pseudogene TRBV3-2) and TRBJ2-2; TRBD1 matches at 9 bases. As DNA, the CDR3 is TGTGCCAGCAGCCCCCTTGTACAGGGGGCAGGCACCGGGGAGCTGTTTTTT. Protein product: CASSPLVQGAGTGELFF.